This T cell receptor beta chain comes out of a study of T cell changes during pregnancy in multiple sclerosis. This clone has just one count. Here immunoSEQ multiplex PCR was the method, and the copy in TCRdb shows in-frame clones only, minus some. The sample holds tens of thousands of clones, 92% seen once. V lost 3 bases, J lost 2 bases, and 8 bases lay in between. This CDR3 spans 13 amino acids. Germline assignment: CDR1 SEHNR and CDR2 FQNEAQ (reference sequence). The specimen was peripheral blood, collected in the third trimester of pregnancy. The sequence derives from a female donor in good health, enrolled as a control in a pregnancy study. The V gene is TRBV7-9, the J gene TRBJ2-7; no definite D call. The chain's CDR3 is CASSFSGAYEQYF. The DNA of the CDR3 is TGTGCCAGCAGCTTCTCCGGAGCCTACGAGCAGTACTTC. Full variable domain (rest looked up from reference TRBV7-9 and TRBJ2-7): DTGVSQNPRHKITKRGQNVTFRCDPISEHNRLYWYRQTLGQGPEFLTYFQNEAQLEKSRLLSDRFSAERPKGSFSTLEIQRTEQGDSAMYLCASSFSGAYEQYFGPGTRLTVT.